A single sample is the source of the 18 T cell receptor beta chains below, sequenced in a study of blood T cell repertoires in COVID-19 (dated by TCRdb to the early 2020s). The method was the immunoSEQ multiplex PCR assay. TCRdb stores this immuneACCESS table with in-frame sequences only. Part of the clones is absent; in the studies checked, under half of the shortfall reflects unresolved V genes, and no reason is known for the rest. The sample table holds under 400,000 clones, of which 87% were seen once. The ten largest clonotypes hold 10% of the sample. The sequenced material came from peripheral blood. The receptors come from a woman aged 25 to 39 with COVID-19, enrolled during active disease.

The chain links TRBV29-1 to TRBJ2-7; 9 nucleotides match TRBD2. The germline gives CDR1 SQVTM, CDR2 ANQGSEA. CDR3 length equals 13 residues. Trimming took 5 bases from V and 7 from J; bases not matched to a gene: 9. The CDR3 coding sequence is TGCAGCGTTATGAGACTAGCGGTTTTGGAGCAGTACTTC. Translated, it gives CSVMRLAVLEQYF.

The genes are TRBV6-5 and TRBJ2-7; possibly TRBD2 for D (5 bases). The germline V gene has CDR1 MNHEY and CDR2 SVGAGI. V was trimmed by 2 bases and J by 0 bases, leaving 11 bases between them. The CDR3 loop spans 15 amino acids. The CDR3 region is CASSYTGADSYEQYF. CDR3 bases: TGTGCCAGCAGTTACACTGGAGCGGACTCCTACGAGCAGTACTTC.

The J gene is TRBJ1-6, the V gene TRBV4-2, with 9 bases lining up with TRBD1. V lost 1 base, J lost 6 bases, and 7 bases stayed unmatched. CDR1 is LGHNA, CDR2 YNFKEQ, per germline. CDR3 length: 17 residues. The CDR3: CASSQGKGGQGNSPLHF. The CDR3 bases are TGTGCCAGCAGCCAAGGAAAGGGGGGACAGGGTAATTCACCCCTCCACTTT.

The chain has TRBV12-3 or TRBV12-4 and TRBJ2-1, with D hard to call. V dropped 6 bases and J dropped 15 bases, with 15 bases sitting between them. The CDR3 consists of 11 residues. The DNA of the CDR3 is TGTGCCAGCAGCCCTCTAGAAGTTCGGTTCTTC. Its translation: CASSPLEVRFF.

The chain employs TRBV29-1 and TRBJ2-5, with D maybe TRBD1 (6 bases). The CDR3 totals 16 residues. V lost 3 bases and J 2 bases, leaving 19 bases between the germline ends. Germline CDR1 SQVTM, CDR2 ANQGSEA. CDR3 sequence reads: CSVETGQPSLQETQYF. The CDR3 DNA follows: TGCAGCGTTGAGACAGGCCAACCTTCCCTACAAGAGACCCAGTACTTC.

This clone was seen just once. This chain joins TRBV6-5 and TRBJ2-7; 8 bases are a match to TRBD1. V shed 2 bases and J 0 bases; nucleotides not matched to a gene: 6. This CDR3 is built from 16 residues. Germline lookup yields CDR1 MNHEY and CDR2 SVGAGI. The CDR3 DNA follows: TGTGCCAGCAGTTACCTTGGACAGGGTTCCTCCTACGAGCAGTACTTC. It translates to CASSYLGQGSSYEQYF.

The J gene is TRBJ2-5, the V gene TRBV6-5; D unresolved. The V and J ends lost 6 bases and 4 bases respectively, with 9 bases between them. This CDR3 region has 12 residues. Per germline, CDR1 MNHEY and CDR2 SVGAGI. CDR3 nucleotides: TGTGCCAGCAGGGGCCTCTCAGAGACCCAGTACTTC. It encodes CASRGLSETQYF.

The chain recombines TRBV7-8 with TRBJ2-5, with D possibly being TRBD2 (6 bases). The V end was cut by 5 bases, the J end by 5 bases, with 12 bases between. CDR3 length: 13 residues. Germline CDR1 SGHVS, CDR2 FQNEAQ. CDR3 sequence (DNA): TGTGCCAGCAGCCATCCCGGGGGTGAGACCCAGTACTTC. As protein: CASSHPGGETQYF.

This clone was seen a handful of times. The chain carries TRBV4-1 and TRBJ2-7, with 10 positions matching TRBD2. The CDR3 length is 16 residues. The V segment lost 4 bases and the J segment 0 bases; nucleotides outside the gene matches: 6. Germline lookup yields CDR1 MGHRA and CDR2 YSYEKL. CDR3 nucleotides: TGCGCCAGCAGCCCAGCCTCTAGCGGGGGCTCCTACGAGCAGTACTTC. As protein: CASSPASSGGSYEQYF.

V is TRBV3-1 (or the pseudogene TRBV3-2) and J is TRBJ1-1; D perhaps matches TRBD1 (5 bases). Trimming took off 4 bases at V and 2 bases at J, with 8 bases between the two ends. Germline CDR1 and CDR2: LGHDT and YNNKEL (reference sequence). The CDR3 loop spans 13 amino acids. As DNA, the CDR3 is TGTGCCAGCAGCCCGGGGGTAAACACTGAAGCTTTCTTT. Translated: CASSPGVNTEAFF.

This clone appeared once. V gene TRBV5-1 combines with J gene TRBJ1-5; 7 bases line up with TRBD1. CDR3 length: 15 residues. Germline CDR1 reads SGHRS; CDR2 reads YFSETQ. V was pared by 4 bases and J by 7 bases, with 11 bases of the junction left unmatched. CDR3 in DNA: TGCGCCAGCAGCCCAGGGCTTCAGGGGGGCCAGCCCCAGCATTTT. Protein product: CASSPGLQGGQPQHF.

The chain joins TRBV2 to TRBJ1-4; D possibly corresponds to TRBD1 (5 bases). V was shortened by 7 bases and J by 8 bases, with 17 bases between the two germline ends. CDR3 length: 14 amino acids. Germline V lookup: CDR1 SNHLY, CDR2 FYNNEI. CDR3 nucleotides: TGTGCCAGCACCCCAGGGAGGCTACCCGAAAAACTGTTTTTT. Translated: CASTPGRLPEKLFF.

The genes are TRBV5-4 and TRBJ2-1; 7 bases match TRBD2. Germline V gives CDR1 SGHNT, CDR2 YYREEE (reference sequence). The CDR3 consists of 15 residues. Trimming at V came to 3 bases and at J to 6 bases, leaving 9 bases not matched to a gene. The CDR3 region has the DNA TGTGCCAGCAGCTCGCTAGCGGAGTCCCTCAATGAGCAGTTCTTC. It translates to CASSSLAESLNEQFF.

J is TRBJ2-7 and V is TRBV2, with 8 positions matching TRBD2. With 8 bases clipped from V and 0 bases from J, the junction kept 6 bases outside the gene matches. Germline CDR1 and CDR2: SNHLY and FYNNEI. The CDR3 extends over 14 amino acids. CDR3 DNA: TGTGCCAGCTCCTCTAGCGGGTACTCCTACGAGCAGTACTTC. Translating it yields CASSSSGYSYEQYF.

The CDR3 sequence: CATEASGTDTQYF. The CDR3 bases are TGTGCCACGGAGGCGAGCGGCACAGATACGCAGTATTTT. The chain carries TRBV10-3 and TRBJ2-3, with D possibly matching TRBD2 (5 bases). CDR3 size: 13 residues. Germline loops: CDR1 ENHRY, CDR2 SYGVKD. Trimming cost V 10 bases and J 1 base, with 12 bases left between them.

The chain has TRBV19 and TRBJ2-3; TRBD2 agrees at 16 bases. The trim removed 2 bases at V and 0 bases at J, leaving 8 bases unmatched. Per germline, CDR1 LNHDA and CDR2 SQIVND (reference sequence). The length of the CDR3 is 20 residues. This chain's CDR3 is CASSIISPGLAGGSTDTQYF. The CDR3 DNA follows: TGTGCCAGTAGTATAATATCCCCGGGACTAGCGGGAGGGAGCACAGATACGCAGTATTTT.

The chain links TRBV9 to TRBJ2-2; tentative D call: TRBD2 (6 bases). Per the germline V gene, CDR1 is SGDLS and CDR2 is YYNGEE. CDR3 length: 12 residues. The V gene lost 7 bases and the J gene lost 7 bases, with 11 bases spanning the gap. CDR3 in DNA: TGTGCCAGCGCTCGGGAGAGCGGGGAGCTGTTTTTT. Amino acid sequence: CASARESGELFF.

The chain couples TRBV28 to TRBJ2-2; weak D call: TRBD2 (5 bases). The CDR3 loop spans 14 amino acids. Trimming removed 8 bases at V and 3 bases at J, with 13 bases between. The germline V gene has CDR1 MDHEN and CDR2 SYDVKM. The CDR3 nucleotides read TGTGCCAGCCGGACTCGAAAATACACCGGGGAGCTGTTTTTT. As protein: CASRTRKYTGELFF.